The clone carrying this TCR beta chain was seen repeatedly, ten times or more. This sample is part of a study of T-cell reconstitution after alpha-beta-depleted transplantation in children. Unique molecular identifiers were incorporated when the TCRbeta library was constructed. TCRdb re-derived calls from the PCR reads in MiXCR, one entry per CDR3 protein. The table lists about 600,000 distinct CDR3 sequences, roughly 10% of them singletons, with around 4% in the top ten. The V end lost 5 bases, the J end lost 4 bases, and 11 bases lay between the germline ends. This CDR3 has 13 amino acids. Germline lookup yields CDR1 MNHEY and CDR2 SVGAGI.

The source material was PBMCs from the stem cell graft donor, sampled from the stem cell graft. The receptor comes from a human donor who donated a stem cell graft to a child with acute myeloid leukemia. The V gene is TRBV6-5, the J gene TRBJ1-1; TRBD1 might be the D (6 bases). CDR3 nucleotides: TGTGCCAGCAGTCCAGGGGTTTCCACTGAAGCTTTCTTT. Its protein product is CASSPGVSTEAFF.